This T cell receptor beta chain was identified during a study of T cells in Graves' hyperthyroidism and ophthalmopathy. Study-wide findings and caveats: Blood also contained most expanded thyroid clonotypes above 0.001.

RNA transcripts served as the template for amplifying TCR beta CDR3 regions. First-round RT-PCR with HTBI primers amplified the TCR CDR3 region. TCRdb fed the multiplex PCR reads into MiXCR, producing one record per CDR3 protein. Among over 250,000 distinct CDR3 sequences listed, less than 30% were seen once. Reasons for excluding patients were uncontrolled infection, other autoimmune disease, pregnancy or lactation. PBMCs were obtained from about 10 ml fresh peripheral blood. The CDR3 covers 12 residues. CDR1 is GTSNPN and CDR2 is SVGIG in the germline V gene (reference sequence). The germline V and J ends were trimmed by 3 bases and 3 bases, with 8 bases remaining between them. This clonotype was seen at least ten times. Its antigen is still unknown.

The origin of this receptor is a man in his forties with Graves' hyperthyroidism that later progressed to Graves' ophthalmopathy. V and J are TRBV30 and TRBJ1-1; D is uncertain. The sequenced material came from blood. The chain's CDR3 is CAWSAPYTEAFF. For the CDR3, the DNA is TGTGCCTGGAGCGCACCCTACACTGAAGCTTTCTTT.